A selection of T cell receptor beta chains follows, all from one sample in a study of blood T cell repertoires in COVID-19. Using immunoSEQ multiplex PCR, the repertoire was profiled, and TCRdb retains in-frame clones only, with some absent. The table shows 130,000 or so clones, with over 65% occurring only once. Sequencing input: peripheral blood. The receptors were gathered from a man aged 55 to 70 with acute or convalescent COVID-19. Both conserved end residues are trimmed from each CDR3.

j_call: TRBJ2-7
v_call: TRBV6-5
cdr3_aa: ASSYTSGTGDYEQY

j_call: TRBJ2-1
v_call: TRBV28
cdr3_aa: ASSPGTLEGEQF

j_call: TRBJ2-7
v_call: TRBV19
cdr3_aa: ASSSTAFYEQY

j_call: TRBJ2-7
v_call: TRBV18
cdr3_aa: ASSPQEQGASYEQY

j_call: TRBJ1-2
v_call: TRBV28
cdr3_aa: ASSLFFRQGGGYT

j_call: TRBJ2-1
v_call: TRBV7-2
cdr3_aa: ASSLADSGTIAKNEQF

j_call: TRBJ2-7
v_call: TRBV10-3
cdr3_aa: ASRPGQRAYEQY

j_call: TRBJ1-1
v_call: TRBV2
cdr3_aa: ASSATGVNTEAF

j_call: TRBJ2-2
v_call: TRBV2
cdr3_aa: ASSARLAGGINTGELF

j_call: TRBJ1-1
v_call: TRBV19
cdr3_aa: ASKVNGGQGVTEAF

j_call: TRBJ2-4
v_call: TRBV7-2
cdr3_aa: ASTTGAKNIQY

j_call: TRBJ1-2
v_call: TRBV7-3
cdr3_aa: ASSLQGEYGYT

j_call: TRBJ2-7
v_call: TRBV5-1
cdr3_aa: ASSSDRAEQY

j_call: TRBJ2-1
v_call: TRBV27
cdr3_aa: ASRTGLGYNEQF

j_call: TRBJ2-2
v_call: TRBV11-3
cdr3_aa: ASSPSGNTGELF

j_call: TRBJ1-2
v_call: TRBV28
cdr3_aa: ASSPAKTGAYGYT

j_call: TRBJ2-3
v_call: TRBV19
cdr3_aa: ASSPRTSGGDTQY

j_call: TRBJ2-2
v_call: TRBV14
cdr3_aa: ASSHFAGTGLTGELF

j_call: TRBJ2-1
v_call: TRBV5-6
cdr3_aa: ASSLGQTYNEQF

j_call: TRBJ2-1
v_call: TRBV2
cdr3_aa: ATTAGVYNEQF

j_call: TRBJ2-7
v_call: TRBV28
cdr3_aa: ASSLSAGYEQY

j_call: TRBJ2-7
v_call: TRBV28
cdr3_aa: ASSLGLAGVGREQY

j_call: TRBJ2-1
v_call: TRBV9
cdr3_aa: ASSPGVGGRGEQF

j_call: TRBJ2-7
v_call: TRBV19
cdr3_aa: ASRVGASYEQY

j_call: TRBJ2-1
v_call: TRBV29-1
cdr3_aa: SVEFDSYNEQF

j_call: TRBJ2-3
v_call: TRBV7-9
cdr3_aa: ASSLAHSTDTQY

j_call: TRBJ2-5
v_call: TRBV12-3/TRBV12-4
cdr3_aa: ASSLAGGETQY

j_call: TRBJ1-2
v_call: TRBV28
cdr3_aa: ASSLIAGNYGYT

j_call: TRBJ2-1
v_call: TRBV12-3/TRBV12-4
cdr3_aa: ASSFARSGEQF

j_call: TRBJ1-1
v_call: TRBV28
cdr3_aa: ASTGLQGNTEAF

j_call: TRBJ1-5
v_call: TRBV18
cdr3_aa: ASSPPGASYQPQH

j_call: TRBJ2-3
v_call: TRBV19
cdr3_aa: ASSIRQTADTQY

j_call: TRBJ2-5
v_call: TRBV19
cdr3_aa: ASRPPGAGLQETQY

j_call: TRBJ2-7
v_call: TRBV29-1
cdr3_aa: SVELRAGEQY

j_call: TRBJ2-1
v_call: TRBV11-2
cdr3_aa: ASSLSGGPSYNEQF

j_call: TRBJ2-1
v_call: TRBV29-1
cdr3_aa: SVDGSSGSNEQF

j_call: TRBJ2-2
v_call: TRBV5-1
cdr3_aa: ASSERQGSTGELF

j_call: TRBJ2-1
v_call: TRBV7-7
cdr3_aa: ASSLGQGAGEQF

j_call: TRBJ2-2
v_call: TRBV6-1
cdr3_aa: ASSVSDTTNTGELF

j_call: TRBJ2-1
v_call: TRBV5-3
cdr3_aa: ARVRDRGYNEQF

j_call: TRBJ2-7
v_call: TRBV27
cdr3_aa: ASSFLGQGFEQY

j_call: TRBJ2-2
v_call: TRBV7-3
cdr3_aa: ASSLLGEGTGELF

j_call: TRBJ2-7
v_call: TRBV5-6
cdr3_aa: ASSLGRGEQY

j_call: TRBJ2-1
v_call: TRBV10-3
cdr3_aa: AISESGLAGGGEQF

j_call: TRBJ1-1
v_call: TRBV6-1
cdr3_aa: ASSEMPPGTGNTEAF

j_call: TRBJ1-5
v_call: TRBV19
cdr3_aa: ASYGTGRQPQH

j_call: TRBJ1-5
v_call: TRBV19
cdr3_aa: GSEGGYSNQPQH

j_call: TRBJ2-7
v_call: TRBV7-9
cdr3_aa: ASHGQGFYEQY

j_call: TRBJ2-1
v_call: TRBV5-1
cdr3_aa: ASSHPNNEQF

j_call: TRBJ2-5
v_call: TRBV11-3
cdr3_aa: ASSLGGNPQETQY

j_call: TRBJ1-1
v_call: TRBV4-1
cdr3_aa: ASSQGSGWTEAF

j_call: TRBJ2-1
v_call: TRBV7-9
cdr3_aa: ASSLPASSLAGELEQF

j_call: TRBJ1-6
v_call: TRBV28
cdr3_aa: ASTKTAYNSPLH